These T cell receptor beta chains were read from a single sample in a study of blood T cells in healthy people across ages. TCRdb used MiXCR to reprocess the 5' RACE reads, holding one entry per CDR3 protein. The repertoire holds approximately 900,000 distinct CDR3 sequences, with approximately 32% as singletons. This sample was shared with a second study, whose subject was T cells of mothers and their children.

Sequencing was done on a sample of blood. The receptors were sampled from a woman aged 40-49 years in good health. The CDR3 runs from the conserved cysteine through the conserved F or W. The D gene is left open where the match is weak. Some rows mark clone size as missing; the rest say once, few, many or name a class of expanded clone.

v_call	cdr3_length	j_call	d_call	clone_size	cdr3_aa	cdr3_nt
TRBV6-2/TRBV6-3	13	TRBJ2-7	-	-	CASSQLQGHEQYF	TGTGCCAGCAGCCAACTCCAGGGCCACGAGCAGTACTTC
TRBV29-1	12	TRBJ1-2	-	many	CSVEWEDYGYTF	TGCAGCGTTGAATGGGAGGACTATGGCTACACCTTC
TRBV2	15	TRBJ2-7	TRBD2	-	CASRHIAGASYEQYF	TGTGCCAGCAGACATATAGCGGGGGCCTCCTACGAGCAGTACTTC
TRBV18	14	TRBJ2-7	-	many	CASSPGKGSYEQYF	TGTGCCAGCTCACCCGGAAAGGGATCCTACGAGCAGTACTTC
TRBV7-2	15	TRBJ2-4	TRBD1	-	CASSLVRGRGNIQYF	TGTGCCAGCAGCTTAGTCAGGGGGCGGGGAAACATTCAGTACTTC
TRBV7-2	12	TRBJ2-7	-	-	CASGLSVYEQYF	TGTGCCAGCGGCTTGTCAGTCTACGAGCAGTACTTC
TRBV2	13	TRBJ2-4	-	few	CASIRGRDIIQYF	TGTGCCAGCATTAGGGGCAGGGACATCATTCAGTACTTC
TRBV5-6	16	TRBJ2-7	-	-	CASSLMEGFSSYEQYF	TGTGCCAGCAGCTTGATGGAGGGTTTCAGCTCCTACGAGCAGTACTTC
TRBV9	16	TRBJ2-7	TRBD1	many	CASSAHVGTDYYEQYF	TGTGCCAGCAGCGCTCATGTCGGGACAGACTACTACGAGCAGTACTTC
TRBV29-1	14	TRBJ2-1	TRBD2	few	CSAQPGLASNEQFF	TGCAGCGCCCAACCGGGACTAGCGAGCAATGAGCAGTTCTTC
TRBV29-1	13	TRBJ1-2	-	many	CSVEDGYGFGYTF	TGCAGCGTTGAAGATGGGTACGGCTTCGGCTACACCTTC
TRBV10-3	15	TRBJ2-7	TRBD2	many	CAISEMGGGDHEQYF	TGTGCCATCAGTGAGATGGGCGGGGGGGATCACGAGCAGTACTTC
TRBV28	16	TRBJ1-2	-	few	CASNKKSFRQDYGYTF	TGTGCCAGCAACAAAAAGTCATTTCGACAGGACTATGGCTACACCTTC
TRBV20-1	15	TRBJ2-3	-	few	CSTLVLTASTDTQYF	TGCAGTACCCTAGTTTTGACAGCCAGCACAGATACGCAGTATTTT
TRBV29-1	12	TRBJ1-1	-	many	CSVEWAGTEAFF	TGCAGCGTTGAGTGGGCAGGCACTGAAGCTTTCTTT
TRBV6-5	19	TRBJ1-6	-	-	CASSYSKSPGSSYNSPLHF	TGTGCCAGCAGTTACTCGAAATCGCCAGGGAGCTCCTATAATTCACCCCTCCACTTT
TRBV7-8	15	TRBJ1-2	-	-	CASSLEARAEQGCTF	TGTGCCAGCAGCTTAGAGGCTAGGGCAGAGCAGGGCTGCACCTTC
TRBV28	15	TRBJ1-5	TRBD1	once	CASSPGTGLSQPQHF	TGTGCCAGCAGCCCCGGGACAGGTCTAAGTCAGCCCCAGCATTTT
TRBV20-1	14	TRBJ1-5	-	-	CSARGGGANQPQHF	TGCAGTGCTAGAGGGGGGGGCGCGAATCAGCCCCAGCATTTT
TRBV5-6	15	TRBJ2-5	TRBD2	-	CASSGIAGPDMTKYF	TGTGCCAGCAGCGGGATAGCGGGACCAGACATGACTAAGTACTTC
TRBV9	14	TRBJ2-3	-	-	CASSVAPHTDTQYF	TGTGCCAGCAGCGTAGCTCCCCACACAGATACGCAGTATTTT
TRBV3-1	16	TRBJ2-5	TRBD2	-	CASSQELAGVQETQYF	TGTGCCAGCAGCCAAGAACTAGCGGGGGTCCAAGAGACCCAGTACTTC
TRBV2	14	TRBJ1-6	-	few	CASSEVWDNSPLHF	TGTGCCAGCAGTGAGGTATGGGATAATTCACCCCTCCACTTT
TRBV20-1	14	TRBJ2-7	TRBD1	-	CSASPGQGAYEQYF	TGCAGTGCTTCTCCGGGACAGGGGGCCTACGAGCAGTACTTC
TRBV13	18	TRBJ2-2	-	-	CASSFLTPGGFLAGELFF	TGTGCCAGCAGCTTCCTTACCCCCGGCGGGTTTCTAGCCGGGGAGCTGTTTTTT
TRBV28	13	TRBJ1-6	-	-	CASSGSQYSPLHF	TGTGCCAGCAGTGGATCCCAGTATTCACCCCTCCACTTT
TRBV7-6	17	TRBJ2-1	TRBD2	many	CASSAVLLAGGINEQFF	TGTGCCAGCAGCGCCGTCCTCCTAGCGGGGGGGATAAATGAGCAGTTCTTC
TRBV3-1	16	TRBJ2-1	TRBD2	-	CASSPGLAGGRNEQFF	TGTGCCAGCAGCCCTGGACTAGCGGGGGGCCGCAATGAGCAGTTCTTC
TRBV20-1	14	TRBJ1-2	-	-	CSASPNAGGTRDTF	TGCAGTGCTAGCCCCAACGCCGGGGGGACCAGGGACACCTTC
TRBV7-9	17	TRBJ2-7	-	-	CASSLGIFRDNSYEQYF	TGTGCCAGCAGCTTAGGGATCTTCCGGGACAACTCCTACGAGCAGTACTTC
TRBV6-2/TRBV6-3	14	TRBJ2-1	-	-	CASTAGGSYNEQFF	TGTGCCAGCACGGCCGGGGGCTCCTACAATGAGCAGTTCTTC
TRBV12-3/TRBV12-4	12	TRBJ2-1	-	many	CASSLRGDEQFF	TGTGCCAGCAGTTTACGCGGGGATGAGCAGTTCTTC
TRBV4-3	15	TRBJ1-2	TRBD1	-	CASSPASDRGYGYTF	TGCGCCAGCAGCCCGGCCTCGGACAGGGGCTATGGCTACACCTTC
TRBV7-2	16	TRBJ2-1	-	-	CASNPQGGGPYNEQFF	TGTGCCAGCAACCCCCAAGGAGGGGGCCCTTACAATGAGCAGTTCTTC
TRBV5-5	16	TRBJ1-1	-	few	CASSLKQGGIDTEAFF	TGTGCCAGCAGCTTGAAACAGGGAGGTATTGACACTGAAGCTTTCTTT
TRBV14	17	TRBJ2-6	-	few	CAGSPQGSVLGANVLTF	TGTGCCGGCAGCCCACAGGGAAGTGTACTGGGGGCCAACGTCCTGACTTTC
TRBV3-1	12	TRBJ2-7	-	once	CASSQNIYEQYF	TGTGCCAGCAGCCAAAACATCTACGAGCAGTACTTC
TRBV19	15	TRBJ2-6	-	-	CASSMGQTGANVLTF	TGTGCCAGTAGTATGGGACAAACTGGGGCCAACGTCCTGACTTTC
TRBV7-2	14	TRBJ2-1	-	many	CASSLDTGYNEQFF	TGTGCCAGCAGCCTAGATACGGGGTACAATGAGCAGTTCTTC